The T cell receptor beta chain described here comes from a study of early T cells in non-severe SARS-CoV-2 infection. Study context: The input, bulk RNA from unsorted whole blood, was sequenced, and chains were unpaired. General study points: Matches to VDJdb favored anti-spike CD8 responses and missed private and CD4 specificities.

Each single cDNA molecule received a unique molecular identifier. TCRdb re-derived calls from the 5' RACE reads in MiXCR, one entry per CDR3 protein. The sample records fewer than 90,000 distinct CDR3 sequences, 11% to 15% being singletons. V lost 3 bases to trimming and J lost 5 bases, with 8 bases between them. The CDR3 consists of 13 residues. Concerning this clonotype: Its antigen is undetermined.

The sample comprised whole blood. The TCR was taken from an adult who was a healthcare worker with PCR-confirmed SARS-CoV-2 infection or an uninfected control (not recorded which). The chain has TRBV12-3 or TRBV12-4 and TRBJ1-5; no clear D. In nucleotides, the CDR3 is TGTGCCAGCAGTTTTATTAGGGATCAGCCCCAGCATTTT. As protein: CASSFIRDQPQHF.